The clone carrying this TCR beta chain was detected only a few times. The CDR3 runs 14 residues. Germline V gene lookup returns CDR1 LGHNA and CDR2 YNFKEQ. Trimming stripped 2 bases from V and 8 bases from J, with 12 bases between. Sample-barcoded 5' priming and a J-beta primer mix drove a second PCR of 7 to 11 cycles. MiXCR was run by TCRdb on the 5' RACE reads, yielding one entry per CDR3 protein. The table lists hundreds of thousands of distinct CDR3 sequences, about a quarter of them singletons, with 3% in the top ten. The data originate from a study of blood T cells in healthy people across ages. In addition, the sample was reused for a study of T cells of mothers and their children.

This clonotype was sampled from a boy aged 5-17 years in good health. The rearrangement uses TRBV4-2 and TRBJ1-4, with a weak D call TRBD1 (5 bases). Sequencing used blood. The CDR3 region is CASSQKGVKEKLFF. The CDR3 nucleotides are TGTGCCAGCAGCCAAAAAGGGGTAAAAGAAAAACTGTTTTTT.